This TCR beta chain was documented in a study of blood T cells in healthy people across ages. Germline loops: CDR1 SEHNR, CDR2 FQNEAQ (reference sequence). V was cut by 1 base and J by 3 bases, with 12 bases left in between. The CDR3 is 15 residues long. A J-beta primer mix and a sample-barcoded 5' primer were used in a second PCR of roughly 6 to 12 cycles. Via MiXCR, TCRdb re-called the 5' RACE reads, giving one row per CDR3 protein. The sample lists about a million distinct CDR3 sequences, roughly two fifths occurring once. This clonotype was counted between two and nine times. The rearrangement joins TRBV7-9 to TRBJ1-2; D is undetermined. The material sequenced was blood. The sequence was collected from a man aged 18-30 years in good health. CDR3 coding DNA: TGTGCCAGCAGCTTAGTGGTCGGGCCGGACTATGGCTACACCTTC. Translation gives CASSLVVGPDYGYTF.